Listed below are T cell receptor beta chains from one sample, sequenced in a study of blood T cells in healthy people across ages. MiXCR was run by TCRdb on the 5' RACE reads, yielding one entry per CDR3 protein. This table holds approximately 1,700,000 distinct CDR3 sequences, around 42% found once. The sample taken for sequencing was blood. Receptors were obtained from a human donor in good health. Each CDR3 is given with its conserved first and last residue. Fields, in order: J gene, V gene, D gene, clone size, CDR3 DNA, CDR3 protein. A D gene is named only where the DNA matches it firmly. Size is stated for part of the rows, as once, few or many counts, or as a class when the clone is expanded.

>TRBJ2-3|TRBV4-3|TRBD2|-
TGCGCCAGCAGCCCCTCAGTCGCGGGGGGGCCTGGAGATACGCAGTATTTT
CASSPSVAGGPGDTQYF
>TRBJ2-5|TRBV7-2|TRBD2|few
TGTGCCAGCAGCTTACGGGGAGGGCGGGTTGAGACCCAGTACTTC
CASSLRGGRVETQYF
>TRBJ2-1|TRBV7-9|-|-
TGTGCCAGCAGCTTAGGTGGTGGGGGCCTGAACTACAATGAGCAGTTCTTC
CASSLGGGGLNYNEQFF
>TRBJ1-2|TRBV6-2/TRBV6-3|-|-
TGTGCCAGCAGTTACCAAAGAGGCCTCTATGGCTACACCTTC
CASSYQRGLYGYTF
>TRBJ2-5|TRBV5-1|-|-
TGCGCCAGCAGCTTGGCCTCGGGCGGCGGGGCAGAGACCCAGTACTTC
CASSLASGGGAETQYF
>TRBJ2-3|TRBV10-3|TRBD2|-
TGTGCCATCAGTGAGCTAGCGGGAACCACAGATACGCAGTATTTT
CAISELAGTTDTQYF
>TRBJ1-2|TRBV5-6|TRBD1|-
TGTGCCTCTTTAGGGGGCGGCTATGGCTACACCTTC
CASLGGGYGYTF
>TRBJ2-6|TRBV7-9|TRBD1|-
TGTGCCAGCAGCTTAAAGGGGGGGGACAGGGCCCCCTTTGGGGCCAACGTCCTGACTTTC
CASSLKGGDRAPFGANVLTF
>TRBJ1-5|TRBV28|TRBD1|-
TGTGCCAGCAGTTTCTCAACAGGGGTTTGGGGCAATCAGCCCCAGCATTTT
CASSFSTGVWGNQPQHF
>TRBJ1-2|TRBV27|-|-
TGTGCCAGCAGCCCGGTTGGCGGGGTGGGTGGCTACACCTTC
CASSPVGGVGGYTF
>TRBJ2-1|TRBV6-6|TRBD1|few
TGTGCCAGCAGTTCACCTAATCAGGGGGACGGGCATGAGCAGTTCTTC
CASSSPNQGDGHEQFF
>TRBJ1-4|TRBV7-8|-|-
TGTGCCAGCAGCTTAGAGGGAGAGGGCAAACTGTTTTTT
CASSLEGEGKLFF
>TRBJ2-3|TRBV7-3|-|-
TGTGCCAGCAGCTTAGCCGGCAGGGGCGGGTTGACAGATACGCAGTATTTT
CASSLAGRGGLTDTQYF
>TRBJ2-5|TRBV12-3/TRBV12-4|-|few
TGTGCCAGCAGTTTGGCACTCCTACTGGAGACCCAGTACTTC
CASSLALLLETQYF
>TRBJ2-5|TRBV6-5|TRBD2|-
TGTGCCAGCAGCACCCCTCGACTAGCAGTGGAGACCCAGTACTTC
CASSTPRLAVETQYF
>TRBJ2-5|TRBV6-2/TRBV6-3|TRBD1|-
TGTGCCAGCAGCAGGACAGGGGACGAGACCCAGTACTTC
CASSRTGDETQYF
>TRBJ2-5|TRBV4-3|-|few
TGCGCCAGCAGCCAAGATCGGGGTAGCTGGGAGACCCAGTACTTC
CASSQDRGSWETQYF
>TRBJ1-1|TRBV27|-|few
TGTGCCAGCGGATTCCAGGGCGTGAACACTGAAGCTTTCTTT
CASGFQGVNTEAFF
>TRBJ1-5|TRBV20-1|-|-
TGCAGTGCTAGTGAACCCGATCAGCCCCAGCATTTT
CSASEPDQPQHF
>TRBJ1-6|TRBV20-1|-|-
TGCAGTGCTAGCCCGAGCTTTATTAATTCACCCCTCCACTTT
CSASPSFINSPLHF
>TRBJ2-1|TRBV7-9|-|-
TGTGCCAGCAGCGCCGACGCCGGCTCCTACAATGAGCAGTTCTTC
CASSADAGSYNEQFF
>TRBJ1-2|TRBV6-5|-|few
TGTGCCAGCAGAAACGACCGGCCGTATGGCTACACCTTC
CASRNDRPYGYTF
>TRBJ1-1|TRBV15|-|-
TGTGCCACCAGCAGGGACACAGCTGGGGACACTGAAGCTTTCTTT
CATSRDTAGDTEAFF
>TRBJ1-1|TRBV6-2/TRBV6-3|-|-
TGTGCCAGCAGTCCTCGGACAGCCCTTTATGAAGCTTTCTTT
CASSPRTALYEAFF
>TRBJ2-6|TRBV14|-|-
TGTGCCAGCAGCCAGGGCCCCAAACCTACGAGCTCTGGGGCCAACGTCCTGACTTTC
CASSQGPKPTSSGANVLTF
>TRBJ1-1|TRBV7-3|-|-
TGTGCCAGCAGCCGGCACTATAGAACTGAAGCTTTCTTT
CASSRHYRTEAFF
>TRBJ2-5|TRBV4-3|-|few
TGCGCCAGCAGCCAAGTTGGAACCAACGCGCGCCAAGAGACCCAGTACTTC
CASSQVGTNARQETQYF
>TRBJ1-4|TRBV4-3|-|-
TGCGCCAGCAGCCAAGATGGGGGGGCAACCTGGGAAAAACTGTTTTTT
CASSQDGGATWEKLFF